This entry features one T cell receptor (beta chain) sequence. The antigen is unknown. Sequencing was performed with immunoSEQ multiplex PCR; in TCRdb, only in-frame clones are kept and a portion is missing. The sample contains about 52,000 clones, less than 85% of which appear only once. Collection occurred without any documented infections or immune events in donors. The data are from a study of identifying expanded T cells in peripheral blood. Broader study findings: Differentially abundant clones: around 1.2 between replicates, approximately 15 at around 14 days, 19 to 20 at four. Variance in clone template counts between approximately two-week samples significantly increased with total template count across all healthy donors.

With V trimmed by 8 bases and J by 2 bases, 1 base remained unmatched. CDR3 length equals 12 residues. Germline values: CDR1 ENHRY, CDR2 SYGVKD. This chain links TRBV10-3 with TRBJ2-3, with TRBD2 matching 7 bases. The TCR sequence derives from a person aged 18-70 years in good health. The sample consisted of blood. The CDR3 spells CAIGGVTDTQYF. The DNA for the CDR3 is TGTGCCATCGGGGGGGTCACAGATACGCAGTATTTT.